What follows are 18 T cell receptor beta chains derived from one specimen sequenced in a study of Graves' ophthalmopathy and Graves' hyperthyroidism. The TCR beta CDR3 regions underwent amplification from RNA transcripts. First-round RT-PCR employed HTBI primers, with a second-round multiplex PCR after it. Using its own MiXCR run on the multiplex PCR reads, TCRdb lists one record per CDR3 protein. The data show approximately 1.2 million distinct CDR3 sequences, about two fifths seen once. Input material: peripheral blood or thyroid tissue (not recorded which). Every receptor here comes from an adult man with Graves' hyperthyroidism.

The rearrangement joins TRBV7-8 to TRBJ2-6, with 8 bases lining up with TRBD2. The ends lost 5 bases at V and 11 bases at J; junction bases unmatched: 5. The CDR3 spans 13 residues. Germline V lookup: CDR1 SGHVS, CDR2 FQNEAQ. The CDR3 bases are TGTGCCAGCAGCCCGGGGGGGGGCTACGTCCTGACTTTC. Amino acids: CASSPGGGYVLTF.

The table lists this clonotype with a few counts. This chain links TRBV24-1 with TRBJ2-5, with TRBD2 identical over 8 bases. The ends lost 11 bases at V and 5 bases at J; junction bases unmatched: 12. The germline gives CDR1 KGHDR, CDR2 SFDVKD. The CDR3 loop spans 14 amino acids. Here the CDR3 DNA reads TGTGCCAGCATATCTGCGGGAGGCGTGGAGACCCAGTACTTC. As protein: CASISAGGVETQYF.

This chain joins TRBV30 and TRBJ1-6; D perhaps matches TRBD1 (6 bases). V shed 4 bases and J shed 7 bases, with 11 bases lying between them. This CDR3 is built from 13 residues. Germline lookup yields CDR1 GTSNPN and CDR2 SVGIG (reference sequence). As DNA, the CDR3 is TGTGCCTGGACCGGACAGCGAAATTCACCCCTCCACTTT. This codes for CAWTGQRNSPLHF.

On this clonotype: A much larger clone lies a single base off, so this may be a read error. The rearrangement joins TRBV20-1 to TRBJ2-5; D is undetermined. The germline gives CDR1 DFQATT, CDR2 SNEGSKA (reference sequence). CDR3 size: 13 residues. The DNA of the CDR3 is TGCAGTGAGACCCGACCCGATCAAGAGAGCCAGTACTTC. This sequence encodes CSETRPDQESQYF.

This clonotype was found many times. The CDR3 loop reads CASSLGRFGSQPQHF. The CDR3 DNA reads TGCGCCAGCAGCCTCGGTCGGTTCGGGAGTCAGCCCCAGCATTTT. V is TRBV4-3 and J is TRBJ1-5; D uncertain. Trimming left V 4 bases short and J 6 bases short, with 16 bases between. The CDR3 extends over 15 amino acids. Germline CDR1 reads LGHNA; CDR2 reads YSLEER.

This clonotype was observed a few times. The rearrangement joins TRBV7-9 to TRBJ1-1; no clear D. Trimming cost V 5 bases and J 4 bases, with 14 bases left between them. Germline V lookup: CDR1 SEHNR, CDR2 FQNEAQ (reference sequence). The CDR3 covers 14 residues. The CDR3 DNA follows: TGTGCCAGCAGCCCCGAGGGTGGTATCACTGAAGCTTTCTTT. Encoded protein: CASSPEGGITEAFF.

The chain joins TRBV7-8 to TRBJ2-2; TRBD1 is a possible D gene (6 bases). V shed 7 bases and J shed 4 bases, with 13 bases lying between them. The CDR3 length is 14 residues. Germline loops: CDR1 SGHVS, CDR2 FQNEAQ. CDR3 sequence (DNA): TGTGCCAGCACCCCAGGGGCCGCCACCGGGGAGCTGTTTTTT. It encodes CASTPGAATGELFF. The whole variable domain, remainder taken from reference TRBV7-8 and TRBJ2-2, is GAGVSQSPRYKVAKRGQDVALRCDPISGHVSLFWYQQALGQGPEFLTYFQNEAQLDKSGLPSDRFFAERPEGSVSTLKIQRTQQEDSAVYLCASTPGAATGELFFGEGSRLTVL.

Note on this clonotype: A read error may account for a junction end that differs from germline. This chain connects TRBV2 to TRBJ2-3, with 7 bases identical to TRBD2. Germline loops: CDR1 SNHLY, CDR2 FYNNEI. This CDR3 is 15 amino acids long. Here the CDR3 DNA reads TGTGCCACCAGTGATGCCGGGACTACGACAGATACGCAGTATTTT. Translated, it gives CATSDAGTTTDTQYF.

This clonotype was counted a few times. V gene TRBV5-6 combines with J gene TRBJ2-7, with D maybe TRBD1 (6 bases). This CDR3 has 14 residues. Trimming pared 4 bases from V and 6 bases from J, leaving 17 bases between. Germline-derived CDR1 and CDR2 are SGHDT and YYEEEE. The CDR3 nucleotides read TGTGCCAGCAGCATAGGGACAAGTAACGCCGAGCAGTACTTC. Encoded protein: CASSIGTSNAEQYF.

This CDR3 is CAITLNSNYGYTF. For the CDR3, the DNA is TGTGCCATCACTCTCAATTCTAACTATGGCTACACCTTC. V and J are TRBV10-3 and TRBJ1-2; D is undetermined. Germline-derived CDR1 and CDR2 are ENHRY and SYGVKD. The V end lost 7 bases, the J end lost 0 bases, and 9 bases lay between the germline ends. The CDR3 is 13 residues long.

This clonotype was counted between two and nine times. V is TRBV4-1 and J is TRBJ1-2; D ambiguous. The CDR3 has 13 residues. CDR1 and CDR2 from the germline V gene are MGHRA and YSYEKL. V lost 0 bases to trimming and J lost 4 bases, with 6 bases between them. The CDR3 DNA follows: TGCGCCAGCAGCCAAGAGGGTCGCTATGGCTACACCTTC. Amino acids: CASSQEGRYGYTF.

In this sample, this clonotype turned up once. The V and J genes are TRBV20-1 and TRBJ2-7, with 10 bases identical to TRBD2. The CDR3 length is 17 residues. Losses at the gene ends were 0 bases for V and 3 bases for J; bases not matched to a gene: 11. Germline V gives CDR1 DFQATT, CDR2 SNEGSKA (reference sequence). The chain's CDR3 is CSARDTASGGRNYEQYF. The CDR3 DNA sequence: TGCAGTGCTAGAGATACGGCTAGCGGGGGCAGAAACTACGAGCAGTACTTC.

The chain has TRBV7-2 and TRBJ2-7, with TRBD2 as a possible D gene (6 bases). The CDR3 sequence is 14 residues long. Trimming took 6 bases from V and 5 from J, leaving 17 bases between them. Per germline, CDR1 SGHTA and CDR2 FQGNSA. This CDR3 reads CASRTRGGRDEQYF. The CDR3 DNA sequence: TGTGCCAGCAGGACCCGGGGAGGACGGGACGAGCAGTACTTC.

This chain joins TRBV20-1 and TRBJ2-7, with 10 nucleotides matching TRBD2. V was clipped by 6 bases and J by 0 bases; unmatched bases: 5. This CDR3 is 14 amino acids long. Germline V gives CDR1 DFQATT, CDR2 SNEGSKA (reference sequence). This chain's CDR3 is CSAERTSGSYEQYF. As DNA, the CDR3 is TGCAGTGCAGAAAGGACTAGCGGCTCCTACGAGCAGTACTTC.

This clonotype turned up a few times. The chain couples TRBV5-1 to TRBJ2-2; 8 bases are shared with TRBD2. Germline CDR1 SGHRS, CDR2 YFSETQ. The CDR3 contains 15 residues. With V trimmed by 3 bases and J by 4 bases, 5 bases remained unmatched. CDR3 residues: CASSSPGTSTGELFF. Written as DNA, the CDR3 is TGCGCCAGCAGCTCCCCCGGGACTAGCACCGGGGAGCTGTTTTTT.

Turning to this clonotype: A much larger clonotype is one base distant, so this may be a read error. The chain is built from TRBV5-1 and TRBJ1-2; 8 nucleotides align to TRBD1. With 4 bases clipped from V and 5 bases from J, the junction kept 13 bases outside the gene matches. CDR1 and CDR2 from the germline V gene are SGHRS and YFSETQ. The CDR3 runs 16 residues. CDR3 sequence reads: CASSHDTGGGLYGYTF. The CDR3 nucleotides read TGCGCCAGCAGCCACGACACAGGGGGTGGCCTGTATGGCTACACCTTC.

The CDR3 protein is CASSVTGLLLNTGELFF. The CDR3 bases are TGTGCCAGCAGTGTTACGGGACTCCTACTGAACACCGGGGAGCTGTTTTTT. The V and J genes are TRBV2 and TRBJ2-2; D possibly corresponds to TRBD2 (6 bases). In germline, CDR1 is SNHLY, CDR2 FYNNEI. Trimming cost V 4 bases and J 1 base, with 16 bases left between them. The CDR3 loop spans 17 amino acids.

This clonotype was detected many times. This chain joins TRBV7-9 and TRBJ1-6; no reliable D call. The CDR3 has 15 residues. V lost 0 bases to trimming and J lost 0 bases, with 3 bases between them. Germline V CDR1 and CDR2: SEHNR, FQNEAQ (reference sequence). CDR3 sequence reads: CASSLASSYNSPLHF. CDR3 DNA: TGTGCCAGCAGCTTAGCTAGCTCCTATAATTCACCCCTCCACTTT.